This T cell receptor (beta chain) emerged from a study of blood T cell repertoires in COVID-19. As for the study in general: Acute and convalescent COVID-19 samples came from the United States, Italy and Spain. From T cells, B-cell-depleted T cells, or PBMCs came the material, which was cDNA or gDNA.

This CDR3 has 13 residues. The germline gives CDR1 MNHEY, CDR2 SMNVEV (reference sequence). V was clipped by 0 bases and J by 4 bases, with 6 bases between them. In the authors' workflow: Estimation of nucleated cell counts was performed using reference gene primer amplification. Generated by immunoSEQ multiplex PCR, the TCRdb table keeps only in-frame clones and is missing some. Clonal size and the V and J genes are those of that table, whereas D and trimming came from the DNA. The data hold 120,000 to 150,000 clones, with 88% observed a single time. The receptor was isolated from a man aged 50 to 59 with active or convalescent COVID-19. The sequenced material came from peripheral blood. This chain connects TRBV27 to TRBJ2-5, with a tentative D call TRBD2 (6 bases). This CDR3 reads CASSLSGGETQYF. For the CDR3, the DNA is TGTGCCAGCAGTTTATCGGGGGGAGAGACCCAGTACTTC.